One and the same sample provided the 30 T cell receptor beta chains below, sequenced in a study of shared clonotypes between healthy human individuals. Generated by immunoSEQ multiplex PCR, the TCRdb table keeps only in-frame clones and is missing some. The sample shows some 2.4 million clones, under 95% of them seen only once. Sequenced input: naive CD4+ T cells from PBMCs. Stated subset: CD45RA+ positively selected. All receptors derive from a young man in good health. Some clones in this sample may be carry-over from other donors' samples.

This chain links TRBV11-2 with TRBJ2-2, with 8 bases identical to TRBD1. The CDR3 contains 17 residues. Germline V lookup: CDR1 SGHAT, CDR2 FQNNGV. J was trimmed by 4 bases and V by 5 bases; bases with no gene match: 12. In nucleotides, the CDR3 is TGTGCCAGCAGCCCAAGGGGGACAGGACACCTCACCGGGGAGCTGTTTTTT. Its translation: CASSPRGTGHLTGELFF.

The J gene is TRBJ2-1, the V gene TRBV4-1; D perhaps matches TRBD2 (5 bases). V lost 0 bases, J lost 5 bases, and 14 bases lay in between. CDR3 length: 16 amino acids. The germline CDR1 and CDR2 sequences are MGHRA and YSYEKL. The CDR3 DNA is TGCGCCAGCAGCCAAGATCGGGGTAGCCTTAACAATGAGCAGTTCTTC. Its protein product is CASSQDRGSLNNEQFF.

The rearrangement links TRBV7-2 to TRBJ2-7; TRBD1 agrees at 10 bases. Germline V gene sequence: CDR1 SGHTA, CDR2 FQGNSA. The CDR3 spans 16 residues. V lost 5 bases to trimming and J lost 3 bases; unmatched junction nucleotides: 10. The CDR3 DNA reads as TGTGCCAGCAGCCGTCGCGGGGGACAGGGGATCTACGAGCAGTACTTC. This encodes CASSRRGGQGIYEQYF.

V and J are TRBV21-1 and TRBJ1-5. TRBV21-1 is listed as a pseudogene. CDR3 length equals 15 residues. CDR3 coding DNA: TGTGCCAGCAGCAAGGCCCAGCTTCAGCGACAGCCCCAGCATTTT. This translates into CASSKAQLQRQPQHF.

V and J are TRBV7-6 and TRBJ1-2; D is undetermined. CDR3 length: 13 residues. Trimming stripped 2 bases from V and 4 bases from J, with 8 bases between. Germline V CDR1 and CDR2: SGHVS, FNYEAQ. The CDR3 here is CASSLSGIYGYTF. CDR3 DNA sequence: TGTGCCAGCAGCTTATCTGGGATCTATGGCTACACCTTC.

This clone turned up a few times. The genes are TRBV2 and TRBJ1-1; the match to TRBD1 covers 9 bases. With V trimmed by 4 bases and J by 7 bases, 10 bases remained unmatched. This CDR3 region has 15 residues. The germline V gene has CDR1 SNHLY and CDR2 FYNNEI. CDR3 residues: CASSGTGAPIGEAFF. DNA of the CDR3: TGTGCCAGCAGTGGGACAGGGGCCCCGATAGGTGAAGCTTTCTTT.

The V and J genes are TRBV4-2 and TRBJ1-2; D gene unclear. CDR1 LGHNA and CDR2 YNFKEQ come from the germline V gene. V was shortened by 1 base and J by 7 bases, with 4 bases between the two germline ends. The CDR3 is made up of 11 amino acids. CDR3 loop: CASSQGGGYTF. CDR3 coding DNA: TGTGCCAGCAGCCAAGGCGGTGGCTACACCTTC.

The J gene is TRBJ1-1, the V gene TRBV29-1; no clear D. CDR1 is SQVTM, CDR2 ANQGSEA, per germline. CDR3 length equals 13 residues. Trimming left V 4 bases short and J 5 bases short, with 14 bases between. CDR3 protein: CSVGTRFGTEAFF. The CDR3 DNA reads as TGCAGCGTTGGGACCCGATTTGGGACTGAAGCTTTCTTT.

The chain is built from TRBV7-9 and TRBJ2-1; 7 positions agree with TRBD2. The CDR3 is 14 residues long. Trimming at V came to 1 base and at J to 8 bases, leaving 5 bases not matched to a gene. The germline V gene encodes CDR1 SEHNR and CDR2 FQNEAQ (reference sequence). This chain's CDR3 is CASSLGLASDEQFF. For the CDR3, the DNA is TGTGCCAGCAGCTTAGGACTAGCCTCCGATGAGCAGTTCTTC.

As to this clone: The sample carries other DNA sequences with the same CDR3. CDR3 DNA sequence: TGTGCCAGCAGTGACAGGGCGGAGACCCAGTACTTC. It codes for CASSDRAETQYF. The chain joins TRBV2 to TRBJ2-5; the D gene is possibly TRBD1 (5 bases). Germline-derived CDR1 and CDR2 are SNHLY and FYNNEI. The CDR3 totals 12 residues. V lost 3 bases and J 5 bases, leaving 7 bases between the germline ends.

The V and J genes are TRBV28 and TRBJ1-1; D is undetermined. The CDR3 has 14 residues. Between the trimmed V and J ends, which lost 2 bases and 2 bases, there was a span of 9 bases. The V gene's germline CDR1 is MDHEN and CDR2 SYDVKM. The CDR3 region has the DNA TGTGCCAGCAGTTTACGGCGGGAAAACACTGAAGCTTTCTTT. Its translation is CASSLRRENTEAFF.

The J gene is TRBJ2-7, the V gene TRBV5-8; D might be TRBD2 (5 bases). The germline V gene encodes CDR1 SGHTS and CDR2 YDEGEE. This CDR3 is 14 amino acids long. Trimming stripped 3 bases from V and 5 bases from J, with 15 bases between. CDR3 nucleotides: TGTGCCAGCAGCTCACGACCAGGACTGAACGAGCAGTACTTC. As protein: CASSSRPGLNEQYF.

This chain links TRBV5-1 with TRBJ2-2; D might be TRBD1 (6 bases). The CDR3 has 14 residues. V lost 7 bases to trimming and J lost 1 base, with 11 bases between them. Germline V gives CDR1 SGHRS, CDR2 YFSETQ. In nucleotides, the CDR3 is TGCGCCAGCGGCCCGACAGGGAACACCGGGGAGCTGTTTTTT. Amino acids: CASGPTGNTGELFF.

The genes are TRBV28 and TRBJ2-4; D remains unclear. This CDR3 contains 15 residues. In germline, CDR1 is MDHEN, CDR2 SYDVKM. V was clipped by 2 bases and J by 6 bases, with 14 bases between them. The CDR3 DNA reads as TGTGCCAGCAGTTTAGGTGGAGCGACGGGAAACATTCAGTACTTC. Its translation: CASSLGGATGNIQYF.

The V call is TRBV11-3, the J call TRBJ2-1; 14 bases fit TRBD2. Per the germline V gene, CDR1 is SGHNT and CDR2 is YENEEA. The CDR3 extends over 15 amino acids. V lost 4 bases and J lost 7; bases outside the gene matches: 3. The CDR3 loop is CASSSGLAGENEQFF. CDR3 nucleotide sequence: TGTGCCAGCAGCTCGGGACTAGCGGGAGAAAATGAGCAGTTCTTC.

The chain joins TRBV4-1 to TRBJ2-7, with D tentatively TRBD1 (5 bases). V lost 2 bases, J lost 3 bases, and 8 bases lay in between. The CDR3 spans 13 residues. Per the germline V gene, CDR1 is MGHRA and CDR2 is YSYEKL. The CDR3 DNA reads TGCGCCAGCAGCCAACGGCAGGGCTACGAGCAGTACTTC. This gives the protein CASSQRQGYEQYF.

V is TRBV18 and J is TRBJ2-7; 11 bases are a match to TRBD2. The junction had 5 bases not matched to a gene; V was cut back by 6 bases and J by 1 base. This CDR3 has 15 amino acids. Germline lookup yields CDR1 KGHSH and CDR2 LQKENI. CDR3 coding DNA: TGTGCCAGCTCGACACTAGCGGGAGAGTCCTACGAGCAGTACTTC. Its protein is CASSTLAGESYEQYF. The full variable domain, rest sourced from reference TRBV18 and TRBJ2-7, is NAGVMQNPRHLVRRRGQEARLRCSPMKGHSHVYWYRQLPEEGLKFMVYLQKENIIDESGMPKERFSAEFPKEGPSILRIQQVVRGDSAAYFCASSTLAGESYEQYFGPGTRLTVT.

The chain uses TRBV19 and TRBJ2-3, with 8 bases aligning to TRBD2. The ends lost 3 bases at V and 2 bases at J; junction bases unmatched: 7. This CDR3 has 16 residues. In germline, CDR1 is LNHDA, CDR2 SQIVND (reference sequence). This CDR3 reads CASSIRAGEVTDTQYF. CDR3 DNA sequence: TGTGCCAGTAGTATTAGAGCGGGAGAGGTCACAGATACGCAGTATTTT.

The genes are TRBV2 and TRBJ2-2, with D possibly matching TRBD1 (6 bases). Trimming took 6 bases from V and 0 from J, leaving 11 bases between them. This CDR3 is built from 15 residues. The V gene's germline CDR1 is SNHLY and CDR2 FYNNEI. In DNA, the CDR3 is TGTGCCAGCAGGGCCGGGACACCGAACACCGGGGAGCTGTTTTTT. Translated, it gives CASRAGTPNTGELFF.

The chain links TRBV30 to TRBJ2-7, with D tentatively TRBD1 (5 bases). Per germline, CDR1 GTSNPN and CDR2 SVGIG (reference sequence). The CDR3 runs to 17 residues. V dropped 0 bases and J dropped 2 bases, with 20 bases sitting between them. The CDR3 coding sequence is TGTGCCTGGAGTGTAAGCAGGGCCATACCTTTCGCCTACGAGCAGTACTTC. This gives the protein CAWSVSRAIPFAYEQYF.

This chain uses TRBV30 with TRBJ1-3, with 9 nucleotides matching TRBD1. Trimming removed 8 bases from V and 3 bases from J; junction bases left unmatched: 2. Germline values: CDR1 GTSNPN, CDR2 SVGIG (reference sequence). This CDR3 comprises 12 residues. The CDR3 loop is CARTGDGNTIYF. CDR3 sequence (DNA): TGTGCCCGGACAGGGGATGGAAACACCATATATTTT.

The rearrangement uses TRBV25-1 and TRBJ2-2; 7 bases fit TRBD2. The CDR3 is 14 amino acids. The V segment lost 6 bases and the J segment 5 bases; nucleotides outside the gene matches: 6. Germline V gene lookup returns CDR1 MGHDK and CDR2 SYGVNS. The CDR3: CASRLAGRTGELFF. The DNA for the CDR3 is TGTGCCAGCAGATTAGCCGGGAGGACCGGGGAGCTGTTTTTT.

This chain links TRBV5-1 with TRBJ1-1; perhaps TRBD1 as D (6 bases). The ends were cut back, 2 bases at V and 10 bases at J, with 9 bases in the middle. CDR1 and CDR2 (germline): SGHRS, YFSETQ. The CDR3 totals 11 residues. The CDR3 DNA reads as TGCGCCAGCAGCTTCGGGGGGCGAGCTTTCTTT. Translating gives CASSFGGRAFF.

The chain couples TRBV18 to TRBJ2-1; perhaps D is TRBD1 or TRBD2 (5 bases each). Germline CDR1 is KGHSH and CDR2 is LQKENI. Trimming pared 1 base from V and 10 bases from J, leaving 14 bases between. CDR3 length equals 14 residues. The CDR3: CASSPRHLGEEQFF. The CDR3 region has the DNA TGTGCCAGCTCACCACGTCACCTGGGGGAAGAGCAGTTCTTC.

The rearrangement uses TRBV2 and TRBJ1-2; perhaps TRBD1 as D (5 bases). The CDR3 runs 15 residues. V lost 3 bases, J lost 5 bases, and 16 bases lay in between. Germline CDR1 SNHLY, CDR2 FYNNEI. Written as DNA, the CDR3 is TGTGCCAGCAGTGAGCACCCCGGGGGAGTTTATGGCTACACCTTC. Translated: CASSEHPGGVYGYTF.

The chain is built from TRBV2 and TRBJ1-5, with D hard to call. Trimming shortened V by 7 bases and J by 4 bases, and 11 bases separated the two germline ends. Germline CDR1 reads SNHLY; CDR2 reads FYNNEI. The CDR3 extends over 13 amino acids. The CDR3 DNA follows: TGTGCCAGCATGTGGCAGAGAAATCAGCCCCAGCATTTT. Encoded protein: CASMWQRNQPQHF.

As concerns this clone: Germline and junction disagree at one end, which may indicate a read error. The chain uses TRBV18 and TRBJ2-3; D gene unclear. Germline V lookup: CDR1 KGHSH, CDR2 LQKENI. This CDR3 region has 12 residues. The CDR3 sequence is CASAPTPDTQYF. Here the CDR3 DNA reads TGTGCCAGCGCACCGACACCAGATACGCAGTATTTT.

The genes are TRBV4-2 and TRBJ2-1; D is possibly TRBD1 (5 bases). The CDR3 sequence is 17 residues long. The germline V gene encodes CDR1 LGHNA and CDR2 YNFKEQ. V lost 0 bases and J 7 bases, leaving 19 bases between the germline ends. CDR3 loop: CASSQEGYSGFGNEQFF. The CDR3 DNA sequence: TGTGCCAGCAGCCAAGAAGGATATTCAGGGTTTGGGAATGAGCAGTTCTTC.

V is TRBV28 and J is TRBJ2-7; maybe TRBD1 (5 bases). The germline V and J ends were trimmed by 4 bases and 1 base, with 14 bases remaining between them. Germline CDR1 MDHEN, CDR2 SYDVKM. The CDR3 is 15 amino acids. Written as DNA, the CDR3 is TGTGCCAGCAGTTCCGAAACGGCAGGGTCCTACGAGCAGTACTTC. Its translation is CASSSETAGSYEQYF.

The chain joins TRBV5-1 to TRBJ1-1; D is ambiguous. With 2 bases removed from V and 0 bases from J, the gap between germline ends came to 8 bases. Germline assignment: CDR1 SGHRS and CDR2 YFSETQ. This CDR3 is 14 amino acids long. This chain's CDR3 is CASSFSTLNTEAFF. The CDR3 nucleotides are TGCGCCAGCAGCTTTAGCACTTTGAACACTGAAGCTTTCTTT.